The rows below give T cell receptor beta chains drawn from one sample of a study of cytomegalovirus exposure and HLA in healthy donors. Some clones are missing from TCRdb's copy, which holds only in-frame ones; the method was immunoSEQ multiplex PCR. Of 73,000 or so clones listed, roughly 93% were seen once; the top ten hold about 3.5%. The source material was PBMCs. Every receptor here comes from a woman between 18 and 30 years old in good health and CMV-seropositive. The CDR3 runs from the conserved cysteine through the conserved F or W. A D gene is named only where the DNA matches it firmly. Clone sizes are given selectively: once, few, many, or a class where the clone is expanded.

j_gene	abundance	d_gene	v_gene	CDR3nt	CDR3aa
TRBJ1-6	-	-	TRBV19	TGTGCCAGTAGTATGAGGAGGGTTAAATCACCCCTCCACTTT	CASSMRRVKSPLHF
TRBJ1-2	-	-	TRBV2	TGTGCCAGCAGTGAAGGGACACCTAGTAGCTACACCTTC	CASSEGTPSSYTF
TRBJ2-7	-	TRBD1	TRBV28	TGTGCCAGCAGTCCCGACAGGGTTCTTGGGGAGCAGTACTTC	CASSPDRVLGEQYF
TRBJ1-2	-	-	TRBV5-4	TGTGCCAGCAGCTTGGTGGGAGGGGGTAGCGGCTACACCTTC	CASSLVGGGSGYTF
TRBJ2-7	-	-	TRBV27	TGTGCCAGCAGTGATATTGCGGCGACAGGTTCCTACGAGCAGTACTTC	CASSDIAATGSYEQYF
TRBJ1-2	-	-	TRBV30	TGTCCCGTGGGGCCAAACTATGGCTACACCTTC	CPVGPNYGYTF
TRBJ1-2	-	-	TRBV15	TGTGCCACCAGCAGAGTATTGGGCAGGGCGGATGGCTACACCTTC	CATSRVLGRADGYTF
TRBJ2-7	-	TRBD2	TRBV18	TGTGCCAGCTCACCGGACGGACTAGCCGGCGCCTACGAGCAGTACTTC	CASSPDGLAGAYEQYF
TRBJ2-1	-	-	TRBV19	TGTGCCAGTAGCCCCCTGGGGCGGTACAATGAGCAGTTCTTC	CASSPLGRYNEQFF
TRBJ2-1	-	-	TRBV5-1	TGCGCCAGCAGCTTGCAAGCGGATGTAGCCTACAATGAGCAGTTCTTC	CASSLQADVAYNEQFF
TRBJ2-3	-	TRBD2	TRBV27	TGTGCCAGCAGTCCCCAGCTAGCGGGAGGGGCCACAGATACGCAGTATTTT	CASSPQLAGGATDTQYF
TRBJ1-4	-	-	TRBV28	TGTGCCAGCAGTTTGTCAGGGACAAATGAAAAACTGTTTTTT	CASSLSGTNEKLFF
TRBJ2-3	-	TRBD2	TRBV5-1	TGCGCCAGCAGCCTCGTAGCGGGGGGGCCCACAGATACGCAGTATTTT	CASSLVAGGPTDTQYF
TRBJ1-2	-	TRBD1	TRBV6-1	TGTGCCAGCGTGGGGACAGGGGGCATGAACTATGGCTACACCTTC	CASVGTGGMNYGYTF
TRBJ1-2	-	-	TRBV14	TGTGCCAGCAGCCCCAACCGCGGAGTCGGCTACACCTTC	CASSPNRGVGYTF
TRBJ1-2	-	-	TRBV19	TGTGCCAGTAGTAGAGAACAGGGTATCAGCTATGGCTACACCTTC	CASSREQGISYGYTF
TRBJ2-2	-	-	TRBV7-6	TGTGCCAGCAGCCCGCACAGGTCGAACACCGGGGAGCTGTTTTTT	CASSPHRSNTGELFF
TRBJ2-2	-	TRBD2	TRBV7-6	TGTGCCAGCAGCGCGGGACTAGCGGGAGTAGATCGGGACACCGGGGAGCTGTTTTTT	CASSAGLAGVDRDTGELFF
TRBJ2-1	once	-	TRBV2	TGTGCCAGCAGTGAGGCGGGGACCTTCTACAATGAGCAGTTCTTC	CASSEAGTFYNEQFF
TRBJ1-5	-	-	TRBV4-1	TGCGCCAGCAGCCTACAGGGCGGTCAGCCCCAGCATTTT	CASSLQGGQPQHF
TRBJ1-5	-	-	TRBV5-5	TGTGCCAGCAGCTTGGCACCAGGCGACAAGGAGCCCCAGCATTTT	CASSLAPGDKEPQHF
TRBJ1-3	-	-	TRBV2	TGTGCCAGCAGCCACTCTTCTTATGAATCGGGGGAAGTGGTAGGAAACACCATATATTTT	CASSHSSYESGEVVGNTIYF
TRBJ2-3	-	-	TRBV5-6	TGTGCCAGCAGCTTGGACAGATATCCCACAGATACGCAGTATTTT	CASSLDRYPTDTQYF
TRBJ1-1	-	-	TRBV7-6	TGTGCCAGCAGCTTAGGACAGTCTTACACTGAAGCTTTCTTT	CASSLGQSYTEAFF
TRBJ1-5	once	-	TRBV27	TGTGCCAGCAGTTCACGGGTTAATCAGCCCCAGCATTTT	CASSSRVNQPQHF
TRBJ2-2	-	-	TRBV5-1	TGCGCCAGCAGAAGAGTAGCGATACAAGGAAAGACCGGGGAGCTGTTTTTT	CASRRVAIQGKTGELFF
TRBJ1-1	-	-	TRBV4-1	TGCGCCAGCAGCCAAGGAGCTGCGACAAACACTGAAGCTTTCTTT	CASSQGAATNTEAFF
TRBJ1-1	-	-	TRBV18	TGTGCCAGCTCACTCTCTGGACAGATCCCAGATGCTTTCTTT	CASSLSGQIPDAFF
TRBJ2-7	-	-	TRBV27	TGTGCCAGCAGTTTACGCCGGACTCGGGGGTCCTACGAGCAGTACTTC	CASSLRRTRGSYEQYF
TRBJ2-1	-	TRBD2	TRBV5-1	TGCGCCAGCAGCTTGTCGGGGGGGACCTCCTACAATGAGCAGTTCTTC	CASSLSGGTSYNEQFF
TRBJ1-1	-	-	TRBV5-1	TGCGCCAGCAGCTTTTATTCGGAGTTCCAAAGGAACACTGAAGCTTTCTTT	CASSFYSEFQRNTEAFF
TRBJ1-1	-	-	TRBV6-5	TGTGCCAGCAGACCTCAAACAGCCATGAACACTGAAGCTTTCTTT	CASRPQTAMNTEAFF
TRBJ2-1	-	-	TRBV7-9	TGTGCCAGCACCTTGACTGACAATGAGCAGTTCTTC	CASTLTDNEQFF
TRBJ2-5	-	TRBD1	TRBV28	TGTGCCAGCAGCTCCAACAGGGGGGAAGAGACCCAGTACTTC	CASSSNRGEETQYF
TRBJ2-2	-	-	TRBV10-3	TGTGCCATCAGTGAGTCTAGTGGGGGGATCACCGGGGAGCTGTTTTTT	CAISESSGGITGELFF
TRBJ1-3	-	-	TRBV9	TGTGCCAGCAGCGCCGGGTACACCATATATTTT	CASSAGYTIYF
TRBJ2-1	-	TRBD2	TRBV29-1	TGCAGCGCCCTCCCGGCAGCGGGGAATGAGCAGTTCTTC	CSALPAAGNEQFF
TRBJ2-1	-	-	TRBV27	TGTGCCAGCAGTTTACGGTCCGGGGGAGGCTCCTACAATGAGCAGTTCTTC	CASSLRSGGGSYNEQFF
TRBJ2-1	-	TRBD2	TRBV10-1	TGCGCCAGCAGTGACCCGGGACTAGCGGGGGGCCAGGGTGGGTTTGAGCAGTTCTTC	CASSDPGLAGGQGGFEQFF
TRBJ1-2	-	TRBD1	TRBV29-1	TGCAGCGTCGGATATGGACAGGACGTCTATGGCTACACCTTC	CSVGYGQDVYGYTF
TRBJ2-7	-	TRBD2	TRBV5-1	TGCGCCAGCAGCTTGGTTCGCCCTAGCGGGATCGGGGAGCAGTACTTC	CASSLVRPSGIGEQYF
TRBJ1-5	-	-	TRBV6-1	TGTGCCAGCGGAAAGACAGTTTACGGCAATCAGCCCCAGCATTTT	CASGKTVYGNQPQHF
TRBJ1-2	once	-	TRBV6-1	TGTGCCAGTTCTCCATTGGACAGTGAAAAGTATGGCTACACCTTC	CASSPLDSEKYGYTF
TRBJ1-2	-	-	TRBV14	TGTGCCAGCAGCCAATATCAGGGTGGCTATGGCTACACCTTC	CASSQYQGGYGYTF
TRBJ2-2	-	-	TRBV5-1	TGCGCCAGCAGCCCAAGACAGGCCGCGAACACCGGGGAGCTGTTTTTT	CASSPRQAANTGELFF
TRBJ2-5	-	TRBD2	TRBV7-9	TGTGCCAGCAGCTTACGGATAGGGGGTAGCGGGATCCGAGAGACCCAGTACTTC	CASSLRIGGSGIRETQYF
TRBJ1-4	once	TRBD1	TRBV2	TGTGCCAGCCTAGGGACAGCCTTTAATGAAAAACTGTTTTTT	CASLGTAFNEKLFF
TRBJ2-7	-	-	TRBV28	TGTGCCAGCACTAAACTACCGGGACAGGAGACTAGCACTTCCTCCTACGAGCAGTACTTC	CASTKLPGQETSTSSYEQYF
TRBJ2-7	-	-	TRBV6-4	TGTGCCAGCAACGCAGGGTCTGCCGAGCAGTACTTC	CASNAGSAEQYF
TRBJ1-1	-	-	TRBV11-2	TGTGCCAGCAGCTTCGGGCAGGGAGGCACTGAAGCTTTCTTT	CASSFGQGGTEAFF
TRBJ1-2	-	-	TRBV19	TGTGCCAGTAGTATCGGGAGGAGTGGGGTCTATGGCTACACCTTC	CASSIGRSGVYGYTF
TRBJ1-1	-	TRBD1	TRBV5-6	TGTGCCAGCAGCCCGACAGGGGAGAACACTGAAGCTTTCTTT	CASSPTGENTEAFF
TRBJ2-3	-	TRBD2	TRBV7-8	TGTGCCAGCAGCTCCCGGCCGTCGGGGCTAGCGGGCCTAAACACAGATACGCAGTATTTT	CASSSRPSGLAGLNTDTQYF
TRBJ2-4	-	-	TRBV27	TGTGCCAGCAGTCCGTGGGGCGGGAAATCAAACATTCAGTACTTC	CASSPWGGKSNIQYF
TRBJ1-1	few	-	TRBV28	TGTGCCAGCAGTTCCCATAGTATGAACACTGAAGCTTTCTTT	CASSSHSMNTEAFF